This T cell receptor (beta chain) was sequenced for a study of blood T cell repertoires in COVID-19. On the study more broadly: The samples span acute and convalescent COVID-19 from the United States, Italy and Spain.

Everyone who took part was 18 to 89 years old, and they came from 24 US areas. Only in-frame clones appear in the TCRdb table, and some are missing; sequencing was by immunoSEQ multiplex PCR. Of around 200,000 clones detected, around 80% appear once; the ten largest clones hold approximately 7.4%. Trimming took off 4 bases at V and 1 base at J, with 11 bases between the two ends. The CDR3 is 15 amino acids. Germline values: CDR1 SGHVS, CDR2 FQNEAQ. Sequenced: PBMCs or T cells enriched from blood (not recorded which). The TCR was taken from a woman between 35 and 50 years old with acute COVID-19. V and J are TRBV7-8 and TRBJ1-5; D call uncertain. The CDR3 is CASSSTGNSNQPQHF. As DNA, the CDR3 is TGTGCCAGCAGCTCGACCGGGAACAGCAATCAGCCCCAGCATTTT.